The present T cell receptor beta chain was sequenced within a study of T cell responses to AZD1222 COVID-19 vaccine. Study-level results: Mostly white British, mostly female donors; authors suggested clonal diversity may be underestimated. Two AZD1222 doses significantly raised spike-specific TCR breadth and depth over controls. The study found vaccine-associated CD4 TCRs spanning spike, dominant at 160-218 and 743-854.

This table comes from immunoSEQ multiplex PCR, and its TCRdb copy is limited to in-frame clones, with some not included. The table lists more than 150,000 clones, roughly nine tenths of them singletons. About this clone: Its antigen is still unknown.

Germline V gene data show CDR1 as SGHAT and CDR2 as FQNNGV. V was clipped by 6 bases and J by 0 bases; unmatched bases: 4. The CDR3 runs to 15 residues. The chain combines TRBV11-2 with TRBJ2-1, with 8 bases lining up with TRBD2. The source was peripheral blood, collected 28 days after the second AZD1222 dose. This receptor was identified in an adult who received the AZD1222 COVID-19 vaccine. CDR3 sequence (DNA): TGTGCCAGCAGGTCCGGGACTAGCTCCTACAATGAGCAGTTCTTC. Translated, it gives CASRSGTSSYNEQFF. Complete variable domain (other parts from reference TRBV11-2 and TRBJ2-1): EAGVAQSPRYKIIEKRQSVAFWCNPISGHATLYWYQQILGQGPKLLIQFQNNGVVDDSQLPKDRFSAERLKGVDSTLKIQPAKLEDSAVYLCASRSGTSSYNEQFFGPGTRLTVL.